This TCR beta chain appears in the sequencing data of a study of T cell responses to AZD1222 COVID-19 vaccine. This clone was detected a few times. The CDR3 has 13 residues. CDR1 is SGHRS and CDR2 is YFSETQ in the germline V gene. Between the trimmed V and J ends, which lost 0 bases and 2 bases, there was a span of 5 bases. Only in-frame clones appear in the TCRdb table, and some are missing; sequencing was by immunoSEQ multiplex PCR. The data contain about 180,000 clones, 85% to 90% of them singletons. This sequence joins TRBV5-1 and TRBJ2-5; the D gene is possibly TRBD1 (5 bases). The sample here was peripheral blood, taken on day 0 of AZD1222 vaccination. This clonotype was sampled from an adult in good health. The CDR3: CASSLGQQETQYF. The CDR3 DNA follows: TGCGCCAGCAGCTTGGGACAGCAAGAGACCCAGTACTTC.